The clone carrying this T cell receptor (beta chain) was counted between two and nine times. This entry comes from a study of regulatory T cells in long-lasting Graves disease. Overall study: Duration of antithyroid drug therapy among newly diagnosed Graves' patients was under 3 months.

Trimming cost V 1 base and J 6 bases, with 13 bases left between them. This CDR3 is 15 amino acids long. Germline values: CDR1 SGHKS, CDR2 YYEKEE (reference sequence). Specified time point: newly diagnosed GD, antithyroid drugs for less than 3 months. The TCR library was made from RNA that had been extracted from PBMCs in TRIzol. Doctors identified Graves' disease using the American Thyroid Association guidelines. Construction of TCR beta libraries relied on iRepertoire HTBI primers and on Arm-PCR targeting CDR3 regions. TCRdb itself ran the multiplex PCR reads through MiXCR, one entry per CDR3 protein. The data show hundreds of thousands of distinct CDR3 sequences, around 12% seen once. The sample was also linked to a second study, of T cells in Graves' hyperthyroidism and ophthalmopathy. According to that study: A 13 V-J model separated ophthalmopathy from stable hyperthyroidism.

The sequencing here drew on peripheral blood mononuclear cells (PBMCs), taken at new diagnosis, from a patient treated with antithyroid drugs. The chain recombines TRBV5-5 with TRBJ2-2; possibly TRBD1 for D (6 bases). The sequence was collected from a woman aged 30 to 39 with Graves disease. DNA of the CDR3: TGTGCCAGCAGCTTGCCGACAGGAGGTTCCGGGGAGCTGTTTTTT. Translated: CASSLPTGGSGELFF.